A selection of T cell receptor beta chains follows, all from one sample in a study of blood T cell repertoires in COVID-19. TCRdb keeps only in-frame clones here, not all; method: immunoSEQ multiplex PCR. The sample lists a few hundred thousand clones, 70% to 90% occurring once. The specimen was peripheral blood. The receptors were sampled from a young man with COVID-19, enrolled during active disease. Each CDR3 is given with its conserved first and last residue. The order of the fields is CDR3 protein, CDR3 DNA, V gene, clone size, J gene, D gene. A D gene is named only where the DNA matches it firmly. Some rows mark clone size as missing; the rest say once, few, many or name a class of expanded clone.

CDR3: CASSLTQLGPENYGYTF; DNA: TGTGCCAGCAGCTTAACCCAGCTAGGTCCGGAGAACTATGGCTACACCTTC; V: TRBV7-9; size: NA; J: TRBJ1-2; D: NA
CDR3: CASSAGQVGHGELFF; DNA: TGTGCCAGCAGCGCGGGACAGGTCGGTCACGGGGAGCTGTTTTTT; V: TRBV7-9; size: NA; J: TRBJ2-2; D: TRBD1
CDR3: CASSPGLAGDEQFF; DNA: TGTGCCAGCAGTCCGGGACTAGCGGGGGATGAGCAGTTCTTC; V: TRBV27; size: NA; J: TRBJ2-1; D: TRBD2
CDR3: CASSLWRVANQPQHF; DNA: TGTGCCAGCAGCTTATGGAGGGTTGCGAACCAGCCCCAGCATTTT; V: TRBV5-6; size: NA; J: TRBJ1-5; D: NA
CDR3: CATSRAVGTQRPEQFF; DNA: TGTGCCACCAGCAGAGCAGTAGGGACTCAACGTCCTGAGCAGTTCTTC; V: TRBV15; size: once; J: TRBJ2-1; D: NA
CDR3: CATIWPLGEGPTQYF; DNA: TGTGCCACCATCTGGCCTTTAGGGGAGGGCCCTACGCAGTATTTT; V: TRBV24-1; size: NA; J: TRBJ2-3; D: TRBD2
CDR3: CATSDLAGPRVNEQFF; DNA: TGTGCCACCAGTGATTTGGCGGGCCCTCGGGTGAATGAGCAGTTCTTC; V: TRBV24-1; size: few; J: TRBJ2-1; D: NA
CDR3: CASSSHTGTPNTGELFF; DNA: TGTGCCAGCAGTTCGCACACCGGGACACCGAACACCGGGGAGCTGTTTTTT; V: TRBV6-7; size: NA; J: TRBJ2-2; D: NA
CDR3: CASSPQGSEAFF; DNA: TGTGCCAGCAGCCCTCAGGGATCTGAAGCTTTCTTT; V: TRBV9; size: NA; J: TRBJ1-1; D: NA
CDR3: CAWRPTGYEKLFF; DNA: TGTGCCTGGAGACCCACAGGGTACGAAAAACTGTTTTTT; V: TRBV30; size: NA; J: TRBJ1-4; D: NA
CDR3: CASSAQGYEQYF; DNA: TGTGCCAGCAGTGCCCAGGGGTACGAGCAGTACTTC; V: TRBV12-3/TRBV12-4; size: NA; J: TRBJ2-7; D: NA
CDR3: CASSEVGQEGGLFF; DNA: TGTGCCAGCAGTGAAGTCGGACAGGAGGGGGGTCTGTTTTTT; V: TRBV2; size: NA; J: TRBJ2-2; D: NA
CDR3: CASRSGASTGELFF; DNA: TGTGCCAGTCGGTCTGGGGCTTCTACCGGGGAGCTGTTTTTT; V: TRBV19; size: NA; J: TRBJ2-2; D: NA
CDR3: CATSDLRKTDSGNTIYF; DNA: TGTGCCACCAGTGATTTGAGAAAAACTGACTCTGGAAACACCATATATTTT; V: TRBV24-1; size: NA; J: TRBJ1-3; D: NA
CDR3: CASSGQTHNLRDEQFF; DNA: TGTGCCAGTAGCGGACAAACGCACAATCTTAGGGATGAGCAGTTCTTC; V: TRBV19; size: NA; J: TRBJ2-1; D: NA
CDR3: CASSSNGGHYEQFF; DNA: TGTGCCAGCAGCTCAAACGGAGGCCACTATGAGCAGTTCTTC; V: TRBV11-3; size: NA; J: TRBJ2-1; D: NA
CDR3: CASSLRDRVGTDTQYF; DNA: TGTGCCAGCAGCTTACGGGACAGGGTGGGCACAGATACGCAGTATTTT; V: TRBV7-8; size: NA; J: TRBJ2-3; D: TRBD1